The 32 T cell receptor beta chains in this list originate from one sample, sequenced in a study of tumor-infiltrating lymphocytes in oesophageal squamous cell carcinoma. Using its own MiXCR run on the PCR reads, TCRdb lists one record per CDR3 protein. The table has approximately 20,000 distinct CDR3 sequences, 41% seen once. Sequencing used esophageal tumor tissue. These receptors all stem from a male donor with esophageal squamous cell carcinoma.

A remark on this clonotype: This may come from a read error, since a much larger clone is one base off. The CDR3 is CASSPRGGMGSYNEQYF. In DNA, the CDR3 is TGTGCCAGCAGTCCGAGAGGAGGGATGGGCTCCTACAATGAGCAGTACTTC. V is TRBV6-1 and J is TRBJ2-4, with D perhaps matching TRBD2 (6 bases). The CDR3 extends over 17 amino acids. The germline V and J ends were trimmed by 5 bases and 13 bases, with 30 bases remaining between them. Germline V gives CDR1 MNHNS, CDR2 SASEGT.

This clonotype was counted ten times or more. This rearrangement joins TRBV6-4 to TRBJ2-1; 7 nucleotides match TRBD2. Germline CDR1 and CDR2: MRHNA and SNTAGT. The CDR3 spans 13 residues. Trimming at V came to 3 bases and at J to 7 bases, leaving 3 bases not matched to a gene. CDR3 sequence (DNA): TGTGCCAGCAGTGAGGAAGCGGGAAATGAGCAGTTCTTC. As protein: CASSEEAGNEQFF.

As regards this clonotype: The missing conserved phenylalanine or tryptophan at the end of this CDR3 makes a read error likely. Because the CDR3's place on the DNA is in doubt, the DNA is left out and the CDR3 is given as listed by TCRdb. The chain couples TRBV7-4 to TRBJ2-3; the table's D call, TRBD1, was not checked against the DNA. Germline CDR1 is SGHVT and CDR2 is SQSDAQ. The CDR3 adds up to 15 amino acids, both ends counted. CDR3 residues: CASTRAGAYEQYFGP.

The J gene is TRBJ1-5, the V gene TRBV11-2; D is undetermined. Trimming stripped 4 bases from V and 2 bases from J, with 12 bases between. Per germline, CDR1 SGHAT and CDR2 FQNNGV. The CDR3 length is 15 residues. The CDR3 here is CASSSTGWGNQPQHF. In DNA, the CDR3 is TGTGCCAGCAGCTCCACCGGGTGGGGCAATCAGCCCCAGCATTTT.

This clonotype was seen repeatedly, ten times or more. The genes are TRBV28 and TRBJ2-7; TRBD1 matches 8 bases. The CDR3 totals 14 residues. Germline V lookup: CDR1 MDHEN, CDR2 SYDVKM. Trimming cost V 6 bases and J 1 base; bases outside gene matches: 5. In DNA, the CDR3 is TGTGCCAGCAGGGGGACAGGAGAATCCTACGAGCAGTACTTC. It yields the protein CASRGTGESYEQYF.

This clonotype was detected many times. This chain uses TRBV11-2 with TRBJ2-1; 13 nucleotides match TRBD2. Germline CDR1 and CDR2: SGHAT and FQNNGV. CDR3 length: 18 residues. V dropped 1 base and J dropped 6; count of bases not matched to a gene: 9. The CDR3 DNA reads TGTGCCAGCAGCTTAGGGGGGCGACTAGCGGGAGGCACCAATGAGCAGTTCTTC. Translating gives CASSLGGRLAGGTNEQFF.

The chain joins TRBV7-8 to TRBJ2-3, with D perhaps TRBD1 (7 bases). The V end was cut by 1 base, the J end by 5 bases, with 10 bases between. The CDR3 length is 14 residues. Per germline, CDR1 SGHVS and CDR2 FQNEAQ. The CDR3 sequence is CASSLDRGGDTQYF. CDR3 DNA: TGTGCCAGCAGCTTAGACAGGGGAGGAGATACGCAGTATTTT.

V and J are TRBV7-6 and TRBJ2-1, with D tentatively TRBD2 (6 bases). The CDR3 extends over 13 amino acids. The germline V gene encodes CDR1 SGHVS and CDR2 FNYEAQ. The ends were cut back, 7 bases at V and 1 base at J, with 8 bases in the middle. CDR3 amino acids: CASTSGSYNEQFF. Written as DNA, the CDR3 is TGTGCCAGCACGAGCGGGTCCTACAATGAGCAGTTCTTC. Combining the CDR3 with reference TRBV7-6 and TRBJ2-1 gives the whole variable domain GAGVSQSPRYKVTKRGQDVALRCDPISGHVSLYWYRQALGQGPEFLTYFNYEAQQDKSGLPNDRFSAERPEGSISTLTIQRTEQRDSAMYRCASTSGSYNEQFFGPGTRLTVL.

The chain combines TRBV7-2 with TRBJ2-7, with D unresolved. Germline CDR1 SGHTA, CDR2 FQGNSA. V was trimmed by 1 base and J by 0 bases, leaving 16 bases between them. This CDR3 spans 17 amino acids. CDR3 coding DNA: TGTGCCAGCAGCTTAGGGGCTACCGTCAGGAGCTCCTACGAGCAGTACTTC. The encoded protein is CASSLGATVRSSYEQYF.

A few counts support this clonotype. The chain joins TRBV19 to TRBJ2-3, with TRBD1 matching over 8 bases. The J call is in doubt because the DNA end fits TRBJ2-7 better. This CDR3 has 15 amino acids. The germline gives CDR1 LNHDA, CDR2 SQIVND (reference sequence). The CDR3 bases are TGTGCCAGTAGTATTCTGACGACAGGGGCGGATGAGCAGTACTTC. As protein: CASSILTTGADEQYF.

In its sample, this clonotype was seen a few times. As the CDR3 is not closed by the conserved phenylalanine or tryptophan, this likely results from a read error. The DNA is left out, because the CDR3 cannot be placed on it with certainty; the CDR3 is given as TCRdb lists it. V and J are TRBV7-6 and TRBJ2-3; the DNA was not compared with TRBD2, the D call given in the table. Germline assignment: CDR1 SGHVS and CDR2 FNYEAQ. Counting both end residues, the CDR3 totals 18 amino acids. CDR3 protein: CASSSGSGQGPYEQYFGP.

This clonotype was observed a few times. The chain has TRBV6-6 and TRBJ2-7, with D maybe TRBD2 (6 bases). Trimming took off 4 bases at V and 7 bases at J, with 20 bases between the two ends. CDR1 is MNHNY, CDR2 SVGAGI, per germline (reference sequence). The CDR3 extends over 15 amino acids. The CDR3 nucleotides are TGTGCCAGCAGTTTGGATGGGGGGAGGTACAATGAGCAGTACTTC. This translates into CASSLDGGRYNEQYF.

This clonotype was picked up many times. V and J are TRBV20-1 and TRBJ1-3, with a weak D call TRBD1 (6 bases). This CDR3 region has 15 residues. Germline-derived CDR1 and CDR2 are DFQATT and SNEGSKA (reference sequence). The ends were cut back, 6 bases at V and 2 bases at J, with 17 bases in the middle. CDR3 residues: CSAPRAGVAGNTIYF. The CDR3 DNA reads TGCAGTGCCCCTCGGGCAGGGGTGGCTGGAAACACCATATATTTT.

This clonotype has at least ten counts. The CDR3: CAISDRGDQPQHF. The CDR3 DNA follows: TGTGCCATCAGTGACAGGGGGGATCAGCCCCAGCATTTT. This chain joins TRBV10-3 and TRBJ1-5, with 7 bases fitting TRBD1. Germline V CDR1 and CDR2: ENHRY, SYGVKD. Germline trimming cut 3 bases from V and 5 bases from J; bases unmatched to any gene: 1. This CDR3 is 13 amino acids long.

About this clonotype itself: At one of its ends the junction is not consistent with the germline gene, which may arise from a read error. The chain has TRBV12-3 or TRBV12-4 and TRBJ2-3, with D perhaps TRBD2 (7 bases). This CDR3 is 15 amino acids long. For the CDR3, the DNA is TGTGCCAGCAGTTTAGCGGGGGGGCCACTTAATGAGCGGTTCTTT. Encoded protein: CASSLAGGPLNERFF.

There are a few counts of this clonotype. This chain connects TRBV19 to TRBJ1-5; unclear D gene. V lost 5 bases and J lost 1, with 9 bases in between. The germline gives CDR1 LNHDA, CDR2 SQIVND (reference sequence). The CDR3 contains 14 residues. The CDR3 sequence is CASSAETSNQPQHF. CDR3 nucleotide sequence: TGTGCCAGTAGTGCGGAGACAAGCAATCAGCCCCAGCATTTT.

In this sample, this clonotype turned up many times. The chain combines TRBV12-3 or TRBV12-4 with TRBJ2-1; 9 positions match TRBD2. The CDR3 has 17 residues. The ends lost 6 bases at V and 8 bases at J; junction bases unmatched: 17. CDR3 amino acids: CASRPRNIAGASDEQFF. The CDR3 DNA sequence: TGTGCCAGCAGACCCAGAAACATAGCGGGGGCCTCGGATGAGCAGTTCTTC.

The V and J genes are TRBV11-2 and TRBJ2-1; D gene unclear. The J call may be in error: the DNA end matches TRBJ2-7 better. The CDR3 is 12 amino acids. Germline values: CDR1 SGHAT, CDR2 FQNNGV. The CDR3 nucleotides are TGTGCCAGCAGCTTAGTCGGGTACGAGCAGTACTTC. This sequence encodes CASSLVGYEQYF.

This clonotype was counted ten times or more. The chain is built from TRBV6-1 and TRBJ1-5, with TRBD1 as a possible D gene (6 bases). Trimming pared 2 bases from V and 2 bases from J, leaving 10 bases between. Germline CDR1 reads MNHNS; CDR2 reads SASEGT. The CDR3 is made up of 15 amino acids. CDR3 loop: CASSETGFGNQPQHF. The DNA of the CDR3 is TGTGCCAGCAGTGAAACAGGGTTCGGCAATCAGCCCCAGCATTTT.

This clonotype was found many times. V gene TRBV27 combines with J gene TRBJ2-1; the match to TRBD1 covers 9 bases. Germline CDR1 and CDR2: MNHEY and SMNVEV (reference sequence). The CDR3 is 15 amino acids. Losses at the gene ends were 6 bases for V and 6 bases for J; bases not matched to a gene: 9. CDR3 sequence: CASRNRGLAVNEQFF. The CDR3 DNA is TGTGCCAGCAGGAACAGGGGGCTAGCGGTCAATGAGCAGTTCTTC.

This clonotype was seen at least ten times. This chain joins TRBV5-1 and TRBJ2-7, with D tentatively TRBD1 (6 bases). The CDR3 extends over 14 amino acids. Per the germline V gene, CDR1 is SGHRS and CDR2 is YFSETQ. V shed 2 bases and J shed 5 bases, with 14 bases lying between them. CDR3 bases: TGCGCCAGCAGCTTAGGTGTTGCAGGGGACGAGCAGTACTTC. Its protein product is CASSLGVAGDEQYF.

The CDR3 here is CASSDRYEQYF. In nucleotides, the CDR3 is TGTGCCAGCAGCGACCGCTACGAGCAGTACTTC. V gene TRBV7-2 combines with J gene TRBJ2-1, with unresolved D. The end of the DNA aligns better with TRBJ2-7, so the J call may be wrong. Germline V CDR1 and CDR2: SGHTA, FQGNSA. The CDR3 contains 11 residues.

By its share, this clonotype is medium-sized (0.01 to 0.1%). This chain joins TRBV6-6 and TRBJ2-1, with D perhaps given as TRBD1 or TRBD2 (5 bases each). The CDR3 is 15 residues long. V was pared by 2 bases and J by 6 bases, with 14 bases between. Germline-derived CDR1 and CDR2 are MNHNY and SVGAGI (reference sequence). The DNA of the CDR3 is TGTGCCAGCAGTTACGGGACGGGCAGGGTCAATGAGCAGTTCTTC. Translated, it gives CASSYGTGRVNEQFF.

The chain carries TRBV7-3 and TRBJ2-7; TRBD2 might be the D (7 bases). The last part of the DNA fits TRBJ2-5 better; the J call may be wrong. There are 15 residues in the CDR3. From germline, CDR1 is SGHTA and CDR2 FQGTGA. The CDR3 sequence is CASSLGGGSGETQYF. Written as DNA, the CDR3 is TGTGCCAGCAGCTTAGGGGGCGGGAGCGGGGAGACCCAGTACTTC.

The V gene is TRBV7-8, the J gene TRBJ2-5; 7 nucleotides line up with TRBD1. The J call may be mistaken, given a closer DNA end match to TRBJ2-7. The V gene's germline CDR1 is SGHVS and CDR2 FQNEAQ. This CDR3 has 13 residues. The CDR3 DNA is TGTGCCAGCAGCACCATAGGACAGGCCGAGCAGTACTTC. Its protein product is CASSTIGQAEQYF.

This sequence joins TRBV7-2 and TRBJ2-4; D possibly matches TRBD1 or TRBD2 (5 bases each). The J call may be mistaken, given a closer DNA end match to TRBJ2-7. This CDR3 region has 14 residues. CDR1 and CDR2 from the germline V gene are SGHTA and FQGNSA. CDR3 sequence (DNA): TGTGCCAGCAGCACGGGACCCCGCTCCTACGAGCAGTACTTC. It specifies CASSTGPRSYEQYF.

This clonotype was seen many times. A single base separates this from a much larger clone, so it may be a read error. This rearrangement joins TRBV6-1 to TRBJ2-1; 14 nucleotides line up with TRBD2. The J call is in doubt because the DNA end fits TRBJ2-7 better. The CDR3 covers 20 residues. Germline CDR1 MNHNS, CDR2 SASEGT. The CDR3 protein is CASTKPSGTSGGSSYNEQYF. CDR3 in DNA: TGTGCCAGCACCAAACCTTCCGGGACTAGCGGGGGCTCATCCTACAATGAGCAGTACTTC.

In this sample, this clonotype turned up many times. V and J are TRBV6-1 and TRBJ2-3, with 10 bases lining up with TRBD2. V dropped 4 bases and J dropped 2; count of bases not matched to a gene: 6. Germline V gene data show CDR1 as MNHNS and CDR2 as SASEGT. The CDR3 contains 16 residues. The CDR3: CASSARTSGNTDTQYF. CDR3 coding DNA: TGTGCCAGCAGTGCAAGGACTAGCGGCAACACAGATACGCAGTATTTT.

The CDR3: CASSLTGDGETQYF. As DNA, the CDR3 is TGTGCCAGCAGCCTGACAGGGGACGGGGAGACCCAGTACTTC. The V and J genes are TRBV7-3 and TRBJ2-3; TRBD1 agrees at 8 bases. The J call is doubtful: the DNA matches TRBJ2-5 better. The CDR3 is 14 amino acids. Per germline, CDR1 SGHTA and CDR2 FQGTGA.

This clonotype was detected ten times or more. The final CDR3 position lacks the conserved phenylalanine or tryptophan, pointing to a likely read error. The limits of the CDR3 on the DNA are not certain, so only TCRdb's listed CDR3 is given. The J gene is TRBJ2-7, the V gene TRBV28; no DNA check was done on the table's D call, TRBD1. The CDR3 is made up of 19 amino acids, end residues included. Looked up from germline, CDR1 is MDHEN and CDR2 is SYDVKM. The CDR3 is CASSLRTGTGVIYGYTFGS.

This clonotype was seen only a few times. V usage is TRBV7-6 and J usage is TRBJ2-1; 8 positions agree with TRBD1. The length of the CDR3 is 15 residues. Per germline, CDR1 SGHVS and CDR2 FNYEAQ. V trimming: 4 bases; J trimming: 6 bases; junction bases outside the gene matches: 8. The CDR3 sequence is CASSSHDRGINEQFF. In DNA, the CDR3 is TGTGCCAGCAGCTCTCATGACAGGGGCATCAATGAGCAGTTCTTC.

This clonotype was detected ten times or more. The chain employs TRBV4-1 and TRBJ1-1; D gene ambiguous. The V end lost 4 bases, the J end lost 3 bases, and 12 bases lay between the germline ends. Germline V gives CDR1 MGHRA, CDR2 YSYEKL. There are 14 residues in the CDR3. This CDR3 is CASSPQLGDTEAFF. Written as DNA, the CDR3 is TGCGCCAGCAGCCCCCAGCTCGGGGACACTGAAGCTTTCTTT.